The clone carrying this T cell receptor beta chain was counted a few times. As it was prepared, the TCRbeta library received unique molecular identifiers. TCRdb re-called the PCR reads through MiXCR, storing one row per CDR3 protein. The sample holds about 72,000 distinct CDR3 sequences, approximately 7.3% seen once. These data originate in a study of T-cell reconstitution after alpha-beta-depleted transplantation in children. Trimming took off 2 bases at V and 2 bases at J, with 8 bases between the two ends. The CDR3 sequence is 14 residues long. Germline lookup yields CDR1 MNHEY and CDR2 SMNVEV (reference sequence).

The sequencing used PBMCs from the stem cell graft donor, collected from the stem cell graft. This chain joins TRBV27 and TRBJ2-3; no firm D call. The receptor's source is a human donor who donated a stem cell graft to a child with acute lymphoblastic leukemia. The CDR3 DNA is TGTGCCAGCAGTTTACTGCGATTCACAGATACGCAGTATTTT. It translates to CASSLLRFTDTQYF.